The rows below give T cell receptor beta chains drawn from one sample of a study of blood T cell repertoires in COVID-19. TCRdb keeps only in-frame clones here, not all; method: immunoSEQ multiplex PCR. Here the sample spans under 450,000 clones, approximately 89% being singletons. The source material was peripheral blood. The receptors were gathered from a woman between 45 and 65 years old with COVID-19, enrolled during active disease. Each CDR3 is given with its conserved first and last residue. D genes are given only for firm matches. Size is omitted from some rows. Given values are once, few, many or a class for expanded clones.

size	D	J	V	CDR3	DNA
.	TRBD1	TRBJ1-2	TRBV27	CASRKGAGGYTF	TGTGCCAGCAGAAAGGGGGCGGGTGGCTACACCTTC
once	.	TRBJ1-2	TRBV6-5	CASSWGSRANYGYTF	TGTGCCAGCAGCTGGGGATCCAGGGCTAACTATGGCTACACCTTC
.	TRBD1	TRBJ2-6	TRBV3-1/TRBV3-2	CASSPYGTGSDGANVLTF	TGTGCCAGCAGCCCTTACGGGACAGGGTCGGACGGGGCCAACGTCCTGACTTTC
.	.	TRBJ1-1	TRBV30	CAWGEGAEAFF	TGTGCCTGGGGTGAGGGGGCTGAAGCTTTCTTT
once	.	TRBJ1-2	TRBV18	CASSPNRDQNNYGYTF	TGTGCCAGCTCACCAAACAGGGACCAGAATAACTATGGCTACACCTTC
.	.	TRBJ1-1	TRBV10-3	CAISESGGQTEAFF	TGTGCCATCAGTGAGTCGGGGGGGCAAACTGAAGCTTTCTTT
.	TRBD1	TRBJ1-2	TRBV18	CASSHTDRSYPSYGYTF	TGTGCCAGCTCACACACGGACAGGTCCTACCCATCATATGGCTACACCTTC
.	.	TRBJ2-7	TRBV6-6	CASSYSGISNGEQYF	TGTGCCAGCAGTTATTCAGGGATTAGCAACGGCGAGCAGTACTTC
.	.	TRBJ1-2	TRBV30	CAWTEGGYGYTF	TGTGCCTGGACAGAAGGCGGCTATGGCTACACCTTC
.	.	TRBJ1-3	TRBV2	CASGSGSGNTIYF	TGTGCCAGCGGATCGGGGTCTGGAAACACCATATATTTT
.	.	TRBJ1-6	TRBV12-3/TRBV12-4	CASSLDSNSPLHF	TGTGCCAGCAGTTTAGACAGTAATTCACCCCTCCACTTT
.	TRBD1	TRBJ2-7	TRBV7-9	CASSSPGTGSYEQYF	TGTGCCAGCAGCTCACCCGGGACAGGGAGCTACGAGCAGTACTTC
.	TRBD2	TRBJ2-2	TRBV5-1	CASSLSGGLTGELFF	TGCGCCAGCAGCTTAAGCGGGGGCCTTACCGGGGAGCTGTTTTTT
.	TRBD1	TRBJ1-6	TRBV30	CACEEGTANSPLHF	TGTGCCTGTGAAGAGGGGACAGCTAATTCACCCCTCCACTTT
once	.	TRBJ1-2	TRBV2	CASIQGAFTPRGYTF	TGTGCCAGCATCCAAGGGGCATTCACCCCTCGAGGCTACACCTTC
once	TRBD2	TRBJ2-1	TRBV20-1	CYGGGTEQFF	TGCTATGGGGGGGGGACTGAGCAGTTCTTC
once	TRBD1	TRBJ2-7	TRBV2	CASSALQGYEQYF	TGTGCCAGCAGTGCCTTACAGGGGTACGAGCAGTACTTC
.	.	TRBJ1-2	TRBV9	CASSVASAGINYGYTF	TGTGCCAGCAGCGTAGCTTCGGCAGGGATTAACTATGGCTACACCTTC
.	TRBD1	TRBJ2-7	TRBV28	CASSRTGVGDEQYF	TGTGCCAGCAGCCGGACAGGGGTCGGCGACGAGCAGTACTTC
.	TRBD2	TRBJ2-3	TRBV5-1	CASREGTRVPDTQYF	TGCGCCAGCAGGGAAGGGACTAGGGTCCCAGATACGCAGTATTTT
.	.	TRBJ1-2	TRBV2	CASSVEGLGSNYGYTF	TGTGCCAGCAGTGTCGAGGGATTAGGGTCTAACTATGGCTACACCTTC
once	.	TRBJ1-2	TRBV10-1	CASSESALYGYTF	TGCGCCAGCAGTGAGTCGGCCCTTTATGGCTACACCTTC
.	TRBD2	TRBJ2-3	TRBV11-2	CASSPNPRLALTDTQYF	TGTGCCAGCAGCCCAAACCCCCGACTAGCCCTCACAGATACGCAGTATTTT
.	.	TRBJ2-1	TRBV11-1	CASSLAVGGANEQFF	TGTGCCAGCAGCTTAGCGGTGGGGGGGGCGAATGAGCAGTTCTTC
.	TRBD1	TRBJ1-1	TRBV5-4	CASSLGLTGAGYEAFF	TGTGCCAGCAGCTTGGGACTCACAGGGGCCGGGTATGAAGCTTTCTTT
.	.	TRBJ1-4	TRBV7-9	CASSPTRSGEKLFF	TGTGCCAGCAGCCCGACACGGTCGGGGGAAAAACTGTTTTTT
.	.	TRBJ1-5	TRBV6-5	CASTEQVNQPQHF	TGTGCCAGCACCGAACAGGTGAATCAGCCCCAGCATTTT
.	TRBD1	TRBJ2-7	TRBV18	CASSPSGTASYEQYF	TGTGCCAGCTCACCGTCCGGGACAGCCTCTTACGAGCAGTACTTC
once	.	TRBJ2-3	TRBV4-1	CASSQDWRSTDTQYF	TGCGCCAGCAGCCAAGATTGGAGGTCCACAGATACGCAGTATTTT
.	TRBD1	TRBJ1-1	TRBV19	CASSPDREYEAFF	TGTGCCAGTAGCCCCGACAGGGAGTATGAAGCTTTCTTT
.	.	TRBJ2-7	TRBV5-5	CASSLWQGILYF	TGTGCCAGCAGCTTGTGGCAGGGTATTCTGTACTTC
.	.	TRBJ2-7	TRBV27	CASSWRSGSRDEQYF	TGTGCCAGCAGTTGGCGCTCGGGGTCGAGAGACGAGCAGTACTTC
few	.	TRBJ1-1	TRBV5-1	CASSFAANTEAFF	TGCGCCAGCAGCTTCGCGGCGAACACTGAAGCTTTCTTT
few	.	TRBJ1-2	TRBV10-3	CATSSRPSNYGYTF	TGTGCCACCTCGAGTCGTCCGAGCAACTATGGCTACACCTTC
.	TRBD1	TRBJ2-3	TRBV30	CAWSPGQGGTDTQYF	TGTGCCTGGAGTCCTGGACAGGGTGGGACAGATACGCAGTATTTT